This is a list of T cell receptor beta chains from one sample in a study of post-analysis software for immune sequencing data. MiXCR, run by TCRdb on the PCR reads, gives a single entry per CDR3 protein. The sample yields about 460,000 distinct CDR3 sequences, roughly 45% seen once. Sequences were obtained from blood. All receptors come from a girl aged 10 to 17 with multiple sclerosis. CDR3s include the opening cysteine and the closing phenylalanine or tryptophan. The order of the fields is CDR3 protein, CDR3 DNA, clone size, J gene, V gene, D gene. A D gene is named only where the DNA matches it firmly. The size of a clone is reported for some rows only, either as once, few or many, or as a class for expanded clones.

CDR3aa: CASSKDRIDNEQFF; CDR3nt: TGTGCCAGCAGCAAGGACAGGATCGACAATGAGCAGTTCTTC; abundance: .; j_gene: TRBJ2-1; v_gene: TRBV7-3; d_gene: TRBD1
CDR3aa: CASSKVGQGHAGYTF; CDR3nt: TGCGCCAGCTCGAAAGTGGGACAGGGCCATGCTGGCTACACCTTC; abundance: .; j_gene: TRBJ1-2; v_gene: TRBV10-1; d_gene: TRBD1
CDR3aa: CASSAGQGGGEKLFF; CDR3nt: TGCGCCAGCAGCGCGGGACAGGGCGGGGGTGAAAAACTGTTTTTT; abundance: .; j_gene: TRBJ1-4; v_gene: TRBV5-1; d_gene: TRBD1
CDR3aa: CAGGSGYEQYF; CDR3nt: TGCGCCGGCGGTAGCGGCTACGAGCAGTACTTC; abundance: .; j_gene: TRBJ2-7; v_gene: TRBV5-1; d_gene: .
CDR3aa: CASSIERPDTQYF; CDR3nt: TGTGCCAGCAGCATTGAGAGGCCAGATACGCAGTATTTT; abundance: .; j_gene: TRBJ2-3; v_gene: TRBV12-3/TRBV12-4; d_gene: .
CDR3aa: CATQREFNEQFF; CDR3nt: TGTGCCACCCAGCGGGAGTTCAATGAGCAGTTCTTC; abundance: .; j_gene: TRBJ2-1; v_gene: TRBV2; d_gene: TRBD2
CDR3aa: CASSLWSGGNEQFF; CDR3nt: TGCGCCAGCAGCCTTTGGAGTGGCGGGAATGAGCAGTTCTTC; abundance: few; j_gene: TRBJ2-1; v_gene: TRBV5-1; d_gene: .
CDR3aa: CSARLAGGRGETQYF; CDR3nt: TGCAGTGCTCGACTAGCGGGAGGTCGTGGGGAGACCCAGTACTTC; abundance: .; j_gene: TRBJ2-5; v_gene: TRBV20-1; d_gene: TRBD2
CDR3aa: CASTPPGAKYGYTF; CDR3nt: TGTGCCAGCACCCCCCCAGGGGCAAAATATGGCTACACCTTC; abundance: .; j_gene: TRBJ1-2; v_gene: TRBV4-2; d_gene: .
CDR3aa: CASPGANEQFF; CDR3nt: TGTGCCAGCCCGGGGGCGAATGAGCAGTTCTTC; abundance: .; j_gene: TRBJ2-1; v_gene: TRBV7-9; d_gene: .
CDR3aa: CASSHGDRGDEQYF; CDR3nt: TGCGCCAGCAGCCATGGGGACAGAGGCGACGAGCAGTACTTC; abundance: .; j_gene: TRBJ2-7; v_gene: TRBV5-1; d_gene: TRBD1
CDR3aa: CAGASRETQYF; CDR3nt: TGTGCCGGAGCCTCAAGGGAGACCCAGTACTTC; abundance: .; j_gene: TRBJ2-5; v_gene: TRBV27; d_gene: .
CDR3aa: CASSSGGRVADTQYF; CDR3nt: TGCGCCAGCAGCTCTGGCGGGAGGGTTGCAGATACGCAGTATTTT; abundance: .; j_gene: TRBJ2-3; v_gene: TRBV5-1; d_gene: TRBD2
CDR3aa: CASSFPGQGALDSPDTQYF; CDR3nt: TGCGCCAGCAGCTTCCCGGGACAGGGGGCGTTGGATTCCCCAGATACGCAGTATTTT; abundance: .; j_gene: TRBJ2-3; v_gene: TRBV5-1; d_gene: TRBD1
CDR3aa: CASSNRDRTTYEQYF; CDR3nt: TGTGCCAGCAGTAACCGGGACAGAACCACCTACGAGCAGTACTTC; abundance: .; j_gene: TRBJ2-7; v_gene: TRBV12-3/TRBV12-4; d_gene: TRBD1
CDR3aa: CAGSPRTSDTQYF; CDR3nt: TGTGCCGGCAGCCCCCGGACGTCAGATACGCAGTATTTT; abundance: .; j_gene: TRBJ2-3; v_gene: TRBV11-2; d_gene: .
CDR3aa: CASSLRWGGASYNEQFF; CDR3nt: TGTGCCAGCAGCTTAAGGTGGGGGGGAGCCTCCTACAATGAGCAGTTCTTC; abundance: .; j_gene: TRBJ2-1; v_gene: TRBV7-3; d_gene: TRBD2
CDR3aa: CSAGGGGTPEQYF; CDR3nt: TGCAGTGCTGGGGGAGGAGGTACCCCCGAGCAGTACTTC; abundance: few; j_gene: TRBJ2-7; v_gene: TRBV20-1; d_gene: .
CDR3aa: CSVEVSDNYGYTF; CDR3nt: TGCAGCGTGGAGGTCAGCGACAACTATGGCTACACCTTC; abundance: .; j_gene: TRBJ1-2; v_gene: TRBV29-1; d_gene: .
CDR3aa: CASSLFSNQNTEAFF; CDR3nt: TGCGCCAGCAGCTTGTTCAGCAACCAGAACACTGAAGCTTTCTTT; abundance: .; j_gene: TRBJ1-1; v_gene: TRBV5-1; d_gene: .
CDR3aa: CASSSGLAGQKFF; CDR3nt: TGTGCCAGCAGTTCCGGACTAGCGGGCCAAAAGTTCTTC; abundance: .; j_gene: TRBJ2-1; v_gene: TRBV28; d_gene: TRBD2
CDR3aa: CASSLEGVGSYEQYF; CDR3nt: TGCGCCAGCAGCTTGGAGGGCGTCGGCTCCTACGAGCAGTACTTC; abundance: .; j_gene: TRBJ2-7; v_gene: TRBV5-1; d_gene: .
CDR3aa: CASSSYTRNQPQHF; CDR3nt: TGTGCCAGCAGTTCGTACACCCGCAATCAGCCCCAGCATTTT; abundance: few; j_gene: TRBJ1-5; v_gene: TRBV12-3/TRBV12-4; d_gene: .
CDR3aa: CASILGGGYYGYTF; CDR3nt: TGTGCCAGCATCCTGGGAGGGGGCTACTATGGCTACACCTTC; abundance: .; j_gene: TRBJ1-2; v_gene: TRBV12-3/TRBV12-4; d_gene: TRBD1
CDR3aa: CATSRQDYTDTQYF; CDR3nt: TGTGCCACCAGCAGGCAGGACTACACAGATACGCAGTATTTT; abundance: few; j_gene: TRBJ2-3; v_gene: TRBV15; d_gene: .
CDR3aa: CSAPNTGGNEQFF; CDR3nt: TGCAGTGCTCCTAATACCGGCGGGAATGAGCAGTTCTTC; abundance: few; j_gene: TRBJ2-1; v_gene: TRBV20-1; d_gene: .
CDR3aa: CASRQTGGNQPQHF; CDR3nt: TGTGCTAGCAGACAAACCGGGGGCAATCAGCCCCAGCATTTT; abundance: few; j_gene: TRBJ1-5; v_gene: TRBV6-2/TRBV6-3; d_gene: .
CDR3aa: CASSLISRGNEQFF; CDR3nt: TGTGCCAGCAGTTTAATTAGCAGGGGTAATGAGCAGTTCTTC; abundance: once; j_gene: TRBJ2-1; v_gene: TRBV28; d_gene: .
CDR3aa: CASSQGPAGGLVAKNIQYF; CDR3nt: TGCGCCAGCAGCCAAGGTCCAGCGGGGGGGCTGGTAGCCAAAAACATTCAGTACTTC; abundance: .; j_gene: TRBJ2-4; v_gene: TRBV4-1; d_gene: TRBD2
CDR3aa: CASSEVGLAGEEQFF; CDR3nt: TGTGCCAGCAGCGAGGTGGGACTAGCGGGAGAAGAGCAGTTCTTC; abundance: .; j_gene: TRBJ2-1; v_gene: TRBV7-2; d_gene: TRBD2
CDR3aa: CASSLTGSNEQFF; CDR3nt: TGCGCCAGCAGCTTGACAGGGTCCAATGAGCAGTTCTTC; abundance: many; j_gene: TRBJ2-1; v_gene: TRBV7-3; d_gene: TRBD1
CDR3aa: CASSLGWGMNTEAFF; CDR3nt: TGTGCCAGCAGTTTGGGCTGGGGAATGAACACTGAAGCTTTCTTT; abundance: .; j_gene: TRBJ1-1; v_gene: TRBV12-3/TRBV12-4; d_gene: .
CDR3aa: CASSPTGPYGYTF; CDR3nt: TGTGCCAGCAGCCCGACAGGGCCCTATGGCTACACCTTC; abundance: few; j_gene: TRBJ1-2; v_gene: TRBV12-3/TRBV12-4; d_gene: TRBD1
CDR3aa: CATSDATSYEQYF; CDR3nt: TGTGCCACCAGTGATGCCACCTCATACGAGCAGTACTTC; abundance: .; j_gene: TRBJ2-7; v_gene: TRBV24-1; d_gene: .
CDR3aa: CSVDGATPWGEQYF; CDR3nt: TGCAGCGTTGATGGGGCTACCCCTTGGGGGGAGCAGTACTTC; abundance: few; j_gene: TRBJ2-7; v_gene: TRBV29-1; d_gene: .
CDR3aa: CASSADASSYEQYF; CDR3nt: TGTGCCAGCAGTGCGGACGCGAGCTCCTACGAGCAGTACTTC; abundance: .; j_gene: TRBJ2-7; v_gene: TRBV28; d_gene: .
CDR3aa: CSVDGGRGAALAKNIQYF; CDR3nt: TGCAGCGTTGATGGAGGTAGGGGTGCCGCGCTAGCCAAAAACATTCAGTACTTC; abundance: .; j_gene: TRBJ2-4; v_gene: TRBV29-1; d_gene: .
CDR3aa: CASSRDRGRVEQFF; CDR3nt: TGTGCCAGCAGCCGGGACAGGGGGCGAGTCGAGCAGTTCTTC; abundance: .; j_gene: TRBJ2-1; v_gene: TRBV7-6; d_gene: TRBD1
CDR3aa: CASSSPGQGGNTIYF; CDR3nt: TGTGCCAGCAGTTCTCCGGGACAGGGGGGAAACACCATATATTTT; abundance: .; j_gene: TRBJ1-3; v_gene: TRBV6-5; d_gene: TRBD1
CDR3aa: CASSRTLLSHYEQYF; CDR3nt: TGTGCCAGCAGTCGAACCTTACTCAGTCACTACGAGCAGTACTTC; abundance: .; j_gene: TRBJ2-7; v_gene: TRBV2; d_gene: .
CDR3aa: CASSFDREADTQYF; CDR3nt: TGTGCCAGCAGCTTCGACAGGGAGGCAGATACGCAGTATTTT; abundance: few; j_gene: TRBJ2-3; v_gene: TRBV5-1; d_gene: .